This T cell receptor beta chain came from a study of chemoradiotherapy in HPV16-positive cancers. This clone was observed a single time. As yet, its antigen is unknown. Only in-frame clones appear in the TCRdb table, and some are missing; sequencing was by immunoSEQ multiplex PCR. Here the sample spans about 15,000 clones, about nine tenths being singletons. The germline CDR1 and CDR2 sequences are LGHNT and FRNRAP. Trimming removed 4 bases at V and 1 base at J, with 17 bases between. The CDR3 is 17 residues long. Whole-study results and caveats: Better recurrence-free survival went with HPV-responsive T-cell expansion in HPV16-positive patients. Non-HPV-specific T cells did not expand in tumors during treatment, whereas candidate HPV-specific clones and E7-related motifs did.

The chain uses TRBV12-5 and TRBJ2-1, with TRBD2 as a possible D gene (7 bases). Material: blood, obtained from a patient who underwent chemoradiotherapy. This receptor was obtained from a human donor with HPV-associated anogenital cancer. CDR3 DNA: TGTGCTAGTGGTTCACATTGGGGGGGCACTTCCTACAATGAGCAGTTCTTC. It is translated as CASGSHWGGTSYNEQFF.